This TCR beta chain appears in the sequencing data of a study of OX40 agonist ivuxolimab in advanced cancers. Across the whole study: One patient with hepatocellular carcinoma and two with cutaneous melanoma, three in all, had partial responses. The study, taken as a whole, reports: Both blood CD4+ and CD8+ T cells showed clonal growth by week 6 at 0.1 to 3.0 mg/kg. The work left the antigen specificity of expanded peripheral T cells undetermined.

After removal of 1 base from V and 7 bases from J, the junction contained 7 bases not matched to a gene. The germline gives CDR1 MGHRA, CDR2 YSYEKL. The CDR3 sequence is 15 residues long. Using immunoSEQ multiplex PCR, the repertoire was profiled, and TCRdb retains in-frame clones only, with some absent. This sample has under 75,000 clones, with roughly 89% found just once. About this clone: Its specificity is not known.

This clonotype originated in an adult with an advanced solid tumor such as melanoma, head and neck, liver or kidney cancer. The sequencing here drew on CD4+ or CD8+ T cells sorted from blood, taken in a trial of the OX40 agonist ivuxolimab. The chain employs TRBV4-1 and TRBJ2-1; 7 bases are a match to TRBD2. The CDR3 nucleotides read TGCGCCAGCAGCCAAGCCGGACTAGTTATTAATGAGCAGTTCTTC. It encodes CASSQAGLVINEQFF.